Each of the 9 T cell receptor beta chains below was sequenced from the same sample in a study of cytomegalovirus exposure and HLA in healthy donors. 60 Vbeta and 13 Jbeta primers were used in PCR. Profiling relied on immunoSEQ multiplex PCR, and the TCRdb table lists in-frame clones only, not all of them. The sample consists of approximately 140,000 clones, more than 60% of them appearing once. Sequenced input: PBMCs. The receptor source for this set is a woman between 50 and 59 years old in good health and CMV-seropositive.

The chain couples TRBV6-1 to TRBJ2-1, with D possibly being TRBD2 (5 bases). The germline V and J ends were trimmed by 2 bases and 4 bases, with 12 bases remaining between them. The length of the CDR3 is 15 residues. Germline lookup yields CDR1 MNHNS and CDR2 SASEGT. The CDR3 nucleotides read TGTGCCAGCAGTGAATTTTGGGAGCATTACAATGAGCAGTTCTTC. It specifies CASSEFWEHYNEQFF.

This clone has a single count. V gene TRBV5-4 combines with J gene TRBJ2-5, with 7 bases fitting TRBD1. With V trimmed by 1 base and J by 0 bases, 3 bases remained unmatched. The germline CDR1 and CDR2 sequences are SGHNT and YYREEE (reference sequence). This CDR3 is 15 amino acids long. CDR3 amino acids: CASSLTGVHQETQYF. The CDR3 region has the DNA TGTGCCAGCAGCTTGACAGGGGTCCACCAAGAGACCCAGTACTTC.

In DNA, the CDR3 is TGTGCCAGCATCCGTGACAGGGTATCCACCGGGGAGCTGTTTTTT. Amino acid sequence: CASIRDRVSTGELFF. This chain links TRBV7-2 with TRBJ2-2, with 7 bases aligning to TRBD1. V was clipped by 7 bases and J by 4 bases; unmatched bases: 9. Germline V gene lookup returns CDR1 SGHTA and CDR2 FQGNSA. This CDR3 spans 15 amino acids.

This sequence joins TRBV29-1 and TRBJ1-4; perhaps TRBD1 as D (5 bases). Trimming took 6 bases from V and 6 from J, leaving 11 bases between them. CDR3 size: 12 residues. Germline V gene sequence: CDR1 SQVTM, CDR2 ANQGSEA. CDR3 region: CSVGTSDEKLFF. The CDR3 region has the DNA TGCAGCGTGGGGACTTCAGATGAAAAACTGTTTTTT.

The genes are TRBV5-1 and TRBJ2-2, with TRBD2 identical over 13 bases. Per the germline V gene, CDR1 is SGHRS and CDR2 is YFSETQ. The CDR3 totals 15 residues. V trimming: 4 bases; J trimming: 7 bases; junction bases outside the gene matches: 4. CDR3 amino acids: CASSLGTSGVGELFF. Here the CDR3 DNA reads TGCGCCAGCAGCCTAGGGACTAGCGGGGTCGGGGAGCTGTTTTTT.

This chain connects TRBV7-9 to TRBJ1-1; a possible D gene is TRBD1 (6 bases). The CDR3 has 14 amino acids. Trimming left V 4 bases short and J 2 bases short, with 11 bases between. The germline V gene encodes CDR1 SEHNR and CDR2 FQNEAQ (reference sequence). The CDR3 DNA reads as TGTGCCAGCAGCTCCCCGGACAGAAACACTGAAGCTTTCTTT. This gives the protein CASSSPDRNTEAFF.

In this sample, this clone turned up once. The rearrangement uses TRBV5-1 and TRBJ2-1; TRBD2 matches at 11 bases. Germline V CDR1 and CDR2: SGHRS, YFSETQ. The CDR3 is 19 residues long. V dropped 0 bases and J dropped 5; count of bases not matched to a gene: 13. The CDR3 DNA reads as TGCGCCAGCAGCTTGGGTCGCTTGGGACTAGCGGTGAGAAACAATGAGCAGTTCTTC. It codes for CASSLGRLGLAVRNNEQFF.

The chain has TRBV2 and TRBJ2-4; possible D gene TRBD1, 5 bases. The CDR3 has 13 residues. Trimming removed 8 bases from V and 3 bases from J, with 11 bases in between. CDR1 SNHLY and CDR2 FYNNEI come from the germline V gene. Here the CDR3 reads CASQGSGKNIQYF. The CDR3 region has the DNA TGTGCCAGCCAGGGATCCGGCAAAAACATTCAGTACTTC.

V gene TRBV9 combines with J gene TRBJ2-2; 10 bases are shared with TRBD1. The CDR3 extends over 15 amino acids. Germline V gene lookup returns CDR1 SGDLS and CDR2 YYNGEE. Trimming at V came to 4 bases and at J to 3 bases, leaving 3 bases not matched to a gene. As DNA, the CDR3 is TGTGCCAGCAGCACGACAGGGGGCGACACCGGGGAGCTGTTTTTT. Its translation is CASSTTGGDTGELFF.